Listed below are T cell receptor beta chains from one sample, sequenced in a study of identical twins. TCRdb recomputed calls from the 5' RACE reads with MiXCR, one row per CDR3 protein. This sample yields hundreds of thousands of distinct CDR3 sequences, of which approximately 13% are seen a single time; roughly 1.6% belongs to the top ten. The data also belong to a second study, concerning yellow fever vaccine responses in identical twins.

Sequencing was carried out using PBMCs. The receptors were sampled from a young woman in good health. Each CDR3 is given with its conserved first and last residue. A D gene is named only where the DNA matches it firmly. Where a row states a size, it is once, few, many or the class of an expanded clone; other rows omit it.

v_gene,j_gene,abundance,d_gene,CDR3nt,CDR3aa
TRBV6-5,TRBJ2-2,.,.,TGTGCCAGCAGTTATGGTGTGGAGCTGTTTTTT,CASSYGVELFF
TRBV3-1,TRBJ2-1,.,TRBD2,TGTGCCAGCAGCCAAGAATCCCTAGCGGGAGTAGGCTACAATGAGCAGTTCTTC,CASSQESLAGVGYNEQFF
TRBV12-3/TRBV12-4,TRBJ2-5,.,TRBD2,TGTGCCAGCAGTTTTCTAGCGGGATCCCAAGAGACCCAGTACTTC,CASSFLAGSQETQYF
TRBV19,TRBJ2-1,few,.,TGTGCCAGTAGTCCCCTACTGGGGCGAGGGGTCCCCTACAATGAGCAGTTCTTC,CASSPLLGRGVPYNEQFF
TRBV11-3,TRBJ2-7,few,TRBD2,TGTGCCAGCAGCCCGAAGCGGGAGTCCTACGAGCAGTACTTC,CASSPKRESYEQYF
TRBV5-1,TRBJ2-1,many,TRBD1,TGCGCCAGCAGCCCTCGGACAGGAGGCTACAATGAGCAGTTCTTC,CASSPRTGGYNEQFF
TRBV3-1,TRBJ1-4,few,.,TGTGCCAGCAGCCAAGGCGGCAGCCTCACTAATGAAAAACTGTTTTTT,CASSQGGSLTNEKLFF
TRBV19,TRBJ2-1,.,TRBD1,TGTGCCAGTAGTATCCGGACAGGGGGCCCCAATGAGCAGTTCTTC,CASSIRTGGPNEQFF
TRBV28,TRBJ2-7,few,TRBD2,TGTGCCAGCAGTCTAGCGGGAGACGTCCCCTACGAGCAGTACTTC,CASSLAGDVPYEQYF
TRBV7-8,TRBJ2-3,many,.,TGTGCCAGCACCCCAACGGCAGATACGCAGTATTTT,CASTPTADTQYF
TRBV10-3,TRBJ2-5,.,TRBD1,TGTGCCATCAGCCCGGGACAGGGGACGGAGACCCAGTACTTC,CAISPGQGTETQYF
TRBV15,TRBJ1-4,.,.,TGTGCCACCAGCAGAGCAGGGGCGGCAACTAATGAAAAACTGTTTTTT,CATSRAGAATNEKLFF
TRBV5-1,TRBJ2-3,.,.,TGCGCCAGCAGCTTCTGGGGGGAGGGCACAGATACGCAGTATTTT,CASSFWGEGTDTQYF
TRBV28,TRBJ2-7,many,.,TGTGCCAGCAGTACTACCGGACGGTCTAGCTCCTACGAGCAGTACTTC,CASSTTGRSSSYEQYF
TRBV24-1,TRBJ2-1,.,TRBD2,TGTGCCACCAGTGGGGGTGGACTAGGATACAATGAGCAGTTCTTC,CATSGGGLGYNEQFF
TRBV25-1,TRBJ2-3,few,.,TGTGCCAGCAAAGCAAGAGACACAGATACGCAGTATTTT,CASKARDTDTQYF
TRBV9,TRBJ2-7,.,TRBD2,TGTGCCAGCAGCGTCCTAGCGGGAGACGGCTTCGAGCAGTACTTC,CASSVLAGDGFEQYF
TRBV6-5,TRBJ2-5,few,TRBD2,TGTGCCAGCAGTTACCTTCGGACTAGCGGGGGCCAAGAGACCCAGTACTTC,CASSYLRTSGGQETQYF
TRBV29-1,TRBJ2-4,few,.,TGCAGCGTTGTTAAGCTGGGGGGCGACAAAAACATTCAGTACTTC,CSVVKLGGDKNIQYF
TRBV6-1,TRBJ1-2,.,TRBD1,TGTGCCAGCGGAACAGGGGCCCTACGTGGCTACACCTTC,CASGTGALRGYTF